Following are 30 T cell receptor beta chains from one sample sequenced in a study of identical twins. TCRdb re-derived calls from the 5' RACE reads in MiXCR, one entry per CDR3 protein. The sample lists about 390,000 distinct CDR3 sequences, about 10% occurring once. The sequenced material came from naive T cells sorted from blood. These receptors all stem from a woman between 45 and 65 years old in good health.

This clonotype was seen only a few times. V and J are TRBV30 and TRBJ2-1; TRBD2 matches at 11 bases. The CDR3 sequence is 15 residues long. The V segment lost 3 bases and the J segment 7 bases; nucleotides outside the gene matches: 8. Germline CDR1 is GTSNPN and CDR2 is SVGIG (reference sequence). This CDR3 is CAWRIFSGRGNEQFF. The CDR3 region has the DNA TGTGCCTGGAGAATCTTTAGCGGGAGGGGGAATGAGCAGTTCTTC.

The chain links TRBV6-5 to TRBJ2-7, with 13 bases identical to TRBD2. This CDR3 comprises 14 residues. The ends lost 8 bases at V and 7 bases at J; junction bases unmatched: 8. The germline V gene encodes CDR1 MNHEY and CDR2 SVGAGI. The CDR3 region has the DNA TGTGCCAGCGCTCGCACTAGCGGGAGGGATGAGCAGTACGTC. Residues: CASARTSGRDEQYV.

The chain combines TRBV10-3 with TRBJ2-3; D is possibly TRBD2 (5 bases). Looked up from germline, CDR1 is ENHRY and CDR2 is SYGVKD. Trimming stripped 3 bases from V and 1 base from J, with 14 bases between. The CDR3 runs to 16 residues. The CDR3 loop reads CAISEGSGRRTDTQYF. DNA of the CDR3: TGTGCCATCAGTGAAGGCAGCGGAAGACGCACAGATACGCAGTATTTT.

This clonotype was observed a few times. The CDR3 is CSARTGGQPQHF. DNA for the CDR3: TGCAGTGCCCGGACAGGGGGGCAGCCCCAGCATTTT. The chain combines TRBV20-1 with TRBJ1-5; 10 bases match TRBD1. The CDR3 spans 12 residues. The germline V gene encodes CDR1 DFQATT and CDR2 SNEGSKA (reference sequence). Germline trimming cut 6 bases from V and 7 bases from J; bases unmatched to any gene: 3.

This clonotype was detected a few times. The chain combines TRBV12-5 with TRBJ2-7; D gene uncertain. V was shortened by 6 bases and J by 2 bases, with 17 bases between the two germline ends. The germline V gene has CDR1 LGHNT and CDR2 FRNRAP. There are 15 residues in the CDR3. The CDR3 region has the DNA TGTGCTAGTGGCCACCTGGCTCAGGAGACCTACGAGCAGTACGTC. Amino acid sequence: CASGHLAQETYEQYV.

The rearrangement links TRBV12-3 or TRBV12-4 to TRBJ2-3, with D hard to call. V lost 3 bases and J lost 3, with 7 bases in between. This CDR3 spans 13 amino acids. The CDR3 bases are TGTGCCAGCAGTTTTGAGGCAACAGATACGCAGTATTTT. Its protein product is CASSFEATDTQYF.

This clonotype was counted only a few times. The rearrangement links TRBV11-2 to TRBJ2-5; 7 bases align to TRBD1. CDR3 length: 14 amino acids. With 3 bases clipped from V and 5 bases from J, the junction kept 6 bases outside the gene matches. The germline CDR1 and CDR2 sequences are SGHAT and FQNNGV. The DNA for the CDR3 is TGTGCCAGCAGCTTCAACAGGGGCGGTGAGACCCAGTACTTC. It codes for CASSFNRGGETQYF. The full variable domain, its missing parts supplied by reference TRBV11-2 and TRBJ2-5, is EAGVAQSPRYKIIEKRQSVAFWCNPISGHATLYWYQQILGQGPKLLIQFQNNGVVDDSQLPKDRFSAERLKGVDSTLKIQPAKLEDSAVYLCASSFNRGGETQYFGPGTRLLVL.

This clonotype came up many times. The CDR3 region is CASSLEGEGAEAFF. The CDR3 region has the DNA TGCGCCAGCAGCTTGGAAGGAGAGGGGGCTGAAGCTTTCTTT. This chain uses TRBV5-1 with TRBJ1-1; TRBD1 might be the D (6 bases). V gave up 0 bases and J gave up 6 bases, with 12 bases separating them. Germline V lookup: CDR1 SGHRS, CDR2 YFSETQ. This CDR3 has 14 amino acids.

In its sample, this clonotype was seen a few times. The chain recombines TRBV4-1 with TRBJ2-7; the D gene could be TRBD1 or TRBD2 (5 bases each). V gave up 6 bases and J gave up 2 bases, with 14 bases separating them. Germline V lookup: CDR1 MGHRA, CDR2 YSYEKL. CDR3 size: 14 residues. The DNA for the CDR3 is TGCGCCAGCAGTTCCGGGGACCATCCCTACGAGCAGTACTTC. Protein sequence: CASSSGDHPYEQYF.

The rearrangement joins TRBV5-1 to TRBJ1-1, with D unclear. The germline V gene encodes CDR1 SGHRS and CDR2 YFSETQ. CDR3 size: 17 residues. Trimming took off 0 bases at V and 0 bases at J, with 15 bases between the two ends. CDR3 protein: CASSLVGQANLNTEAFF. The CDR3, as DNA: TGCGCCAGCAGCTTGGTAGGTCAGGCGAACCTGAACACTGAAGCTTTCTTT.

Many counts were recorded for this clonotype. The CDR3 coding sequence is TGTGCCACCAGTATCCCTACCAACAATGAGCAGTTCTTC. Protein product: CATSIPTNNEQFF. V gene TRBV24-1 combines with J gene TRBJ2-1; no firm D call. In germline, CDR1 is KGHDR, CDR2 SFDVKD. The CDR3 totals 13 residues. V was trimmed by 6 bases and J by 5 bases, leaving 10 bases between them.

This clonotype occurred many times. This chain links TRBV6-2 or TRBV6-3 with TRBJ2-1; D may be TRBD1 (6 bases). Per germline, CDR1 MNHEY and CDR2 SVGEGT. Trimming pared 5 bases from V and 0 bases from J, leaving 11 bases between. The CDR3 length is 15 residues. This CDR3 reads CASSRGLSSYNEQFF. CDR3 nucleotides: TGTGCCAGCAGTAGGGGGTTGAGCTCCTACAATGAGCAGTTCTTC.

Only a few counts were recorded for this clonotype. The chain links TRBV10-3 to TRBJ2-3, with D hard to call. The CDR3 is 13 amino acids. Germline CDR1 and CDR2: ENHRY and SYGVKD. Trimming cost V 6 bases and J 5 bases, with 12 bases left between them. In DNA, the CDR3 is TGTGCCATCAGGGAGAGTTCGGGAGATACGCAGTATTTT. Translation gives CAIRESSGDTQYF.

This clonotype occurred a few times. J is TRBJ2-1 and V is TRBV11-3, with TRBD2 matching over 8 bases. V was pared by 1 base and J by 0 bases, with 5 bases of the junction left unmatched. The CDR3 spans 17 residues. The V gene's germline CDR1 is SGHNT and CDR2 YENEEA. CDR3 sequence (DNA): TGTGCCAGCAGCTTAGGGGTAGCGGGGAACTCCTACAATGAGCAGTTCTTC. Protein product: CASSLGVAGNSYNEQFF.

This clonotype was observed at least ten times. The CDR3 spells CASSFLWGTGAPGELFF. In DNA form, the CDR3 reads TGTGCCAGCAGCTTCCTATGGGGGACAGGGGCCCCCGGGGAGCTGTTTTTT. This chain links TRBV12-3 or TRBV12-4 with TRBJ2-2; 10 nucleotides align to TRBD1. V shed 6 bases, J shed 6 bases, and the junction held 13 bases outside the gene matches. The CDR3 consists of 17 residues.

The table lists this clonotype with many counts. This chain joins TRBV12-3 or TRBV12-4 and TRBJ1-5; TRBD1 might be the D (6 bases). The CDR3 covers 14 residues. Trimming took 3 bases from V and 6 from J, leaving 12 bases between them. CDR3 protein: CASSLGAGGQPQHF. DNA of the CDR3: TGTGCCAGCAGTTTGGGGGCGGGCGGTCAGCCCCAGCATTTT.

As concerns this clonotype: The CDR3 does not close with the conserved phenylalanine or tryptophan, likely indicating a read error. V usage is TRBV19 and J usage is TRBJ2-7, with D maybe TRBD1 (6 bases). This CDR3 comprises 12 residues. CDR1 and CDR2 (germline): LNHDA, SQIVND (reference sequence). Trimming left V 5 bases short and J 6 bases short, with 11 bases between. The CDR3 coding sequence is TGTGCCAGTAGTGGGACACCTTCCGAGCAGTACCTC. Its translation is CASSGTPSEQYL.

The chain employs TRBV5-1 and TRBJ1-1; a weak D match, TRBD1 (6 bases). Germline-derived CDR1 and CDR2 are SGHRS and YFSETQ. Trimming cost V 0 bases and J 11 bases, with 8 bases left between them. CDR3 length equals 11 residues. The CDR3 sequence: CASSLGGGAFF. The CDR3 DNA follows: TGCGCCAGCAGCTTGGGAGGGGGGGCTTTCTTT.

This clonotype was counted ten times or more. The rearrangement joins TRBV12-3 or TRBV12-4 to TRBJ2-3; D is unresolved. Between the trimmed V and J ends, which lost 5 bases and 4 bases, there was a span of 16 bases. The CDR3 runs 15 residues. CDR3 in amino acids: CASSAPLSAPDTQYF. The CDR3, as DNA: TGTGCCAGCAGTGCCCCCCTCTCTGCCCCAGATACGCAGTATTTT.

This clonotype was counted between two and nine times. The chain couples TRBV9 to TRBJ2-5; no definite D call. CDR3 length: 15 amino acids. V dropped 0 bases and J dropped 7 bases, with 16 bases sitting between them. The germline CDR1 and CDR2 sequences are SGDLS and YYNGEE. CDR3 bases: TGTGCCAGCAGCGTAGCTGGTGGCAGGAGTGGGACCCAGTACTTC. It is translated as CASSVAGGRSGTQYF. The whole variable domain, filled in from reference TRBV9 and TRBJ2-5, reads DSGVTQTPKHLITATGQRVTLRCSPRSGDLSVYWYQQSLDQGLQFLIQYYNGEERAKGNILERFSAQQFPDLHSELNLSSLELGDSALYFCASSVAGGRSGTQYFGPGTRLLVL.

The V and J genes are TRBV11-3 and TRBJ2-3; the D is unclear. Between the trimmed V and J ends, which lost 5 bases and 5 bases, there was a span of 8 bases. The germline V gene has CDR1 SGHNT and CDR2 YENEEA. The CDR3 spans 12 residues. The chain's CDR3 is CASSRARDTQYF. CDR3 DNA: TGTGCCAGCAGCCGAGCTAGAGATACGCAGTATTTT.

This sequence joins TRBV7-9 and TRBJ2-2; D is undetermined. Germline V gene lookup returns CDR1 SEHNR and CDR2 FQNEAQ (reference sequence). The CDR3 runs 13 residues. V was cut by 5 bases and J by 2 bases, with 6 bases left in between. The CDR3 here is CASSTVNTGELFF. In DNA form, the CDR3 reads TGTGCCAGCAGCACTGTCAACACCGGGGAGCTGTTTTTT.

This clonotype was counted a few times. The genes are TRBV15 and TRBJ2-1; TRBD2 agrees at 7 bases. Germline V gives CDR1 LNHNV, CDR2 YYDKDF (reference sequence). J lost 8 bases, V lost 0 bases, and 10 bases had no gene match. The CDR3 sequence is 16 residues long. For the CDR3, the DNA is TGTGCCACCAGCAGAGATAGTAACTTGGGGGGGGATGAGCAGTTCTTC. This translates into CATSRDSNLGGDEQFF.

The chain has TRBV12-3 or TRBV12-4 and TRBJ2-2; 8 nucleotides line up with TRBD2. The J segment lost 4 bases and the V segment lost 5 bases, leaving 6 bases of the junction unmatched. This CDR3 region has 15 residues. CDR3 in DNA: TGTGCCAGCAGTCGAACTAGCGGTGTCACCGGGGAGCTGTTTTTT. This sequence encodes CASSRTSGVTGELFF.

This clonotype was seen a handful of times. The CDR3 is CASSQRSGRTGELFF. CDR3 coding DNA: TGTGCCAGCAGCCAACGGAGTGGGAGGACCGGGGAGCTGTTTTTT. This chain uses TRBV3-1 with TRBJ2-2; D possibly corresponds to TRBD2 (6 bases). The CDR3 has 15 amino acids. V lost 2 bases and J 5 bases, leaving 12 bases between the germline ends. From germline, CDR1 is LGHDT and CDR2 YNNKEL (reference sequence).

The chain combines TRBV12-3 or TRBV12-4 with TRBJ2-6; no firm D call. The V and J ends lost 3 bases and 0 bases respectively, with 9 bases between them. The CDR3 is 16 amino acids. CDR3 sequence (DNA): TGTGCCAGCAGTTTCACCGGCGTCTCTGGGGCCAACGTCCTGACTTTC. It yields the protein CASSFTGVSGANVLTF.

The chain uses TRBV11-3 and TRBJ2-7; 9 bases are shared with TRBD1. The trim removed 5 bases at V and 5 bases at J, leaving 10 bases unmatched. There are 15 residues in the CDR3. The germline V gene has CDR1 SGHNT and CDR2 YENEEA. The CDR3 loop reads CASSPTGQGGDEQYF. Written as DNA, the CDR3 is TGTGCCAGCAGCCCCACGGGACAGGGAGGGGACGAGCAGTACTTC.

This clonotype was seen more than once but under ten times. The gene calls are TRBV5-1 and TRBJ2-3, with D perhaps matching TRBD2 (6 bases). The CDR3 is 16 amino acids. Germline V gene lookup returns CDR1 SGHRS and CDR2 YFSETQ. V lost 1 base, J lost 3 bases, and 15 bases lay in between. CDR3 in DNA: TGCGCCAGCAGCTTGATGGTGGGAGGCCCGACAGATACGCAGTATTTT. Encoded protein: CASSLMVGGPTDTQYF. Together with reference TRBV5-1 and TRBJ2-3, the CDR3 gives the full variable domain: KAGVTQTPRYLIKTRGQQVTLSCSPISGHRSVSWYQQTPGQGLQFLFEYFSETQRNKGNFPGRFSGRQFSNSRSEMNVSTLELGDSALYLCASSLMVGGPTDTQYFGPGTRLTVL.

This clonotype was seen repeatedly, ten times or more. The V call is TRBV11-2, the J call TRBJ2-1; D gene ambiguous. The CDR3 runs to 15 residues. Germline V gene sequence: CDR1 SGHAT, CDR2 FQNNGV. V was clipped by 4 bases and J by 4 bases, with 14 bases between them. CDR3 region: CASSYVGSGYNEQFF. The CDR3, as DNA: TGTGCCAGCAGCTACGTTGGGTCGGGTTACAATGAGCAGTTCTTC.

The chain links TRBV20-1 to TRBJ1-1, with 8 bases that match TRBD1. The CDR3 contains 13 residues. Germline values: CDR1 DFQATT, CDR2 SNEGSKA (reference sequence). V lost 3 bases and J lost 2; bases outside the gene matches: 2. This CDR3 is CSARGQVNTEAFF. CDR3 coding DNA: TGCAGTGCTAGGGGACAGGTCAACACTGAAGCTTTCTTT.